This T cell receptor beta chain emerged from a study of blood T cell repertoires in COVID-19. Overall study: The cDNA or gDNA used as material had been derived from T cells, B-cell-depleted T cells, or PBMCs.

Profiling relied on immunoSEQ multiplex PCR, and the TCRdb table lists in-frame clones only, not all of them. The sample carries 190,000 or so clones, around four fifths recorded once. CDR1 and CDR2 (germline): MNHEY, SVGAGI. V gave up 6 bases and J gave up 2 bases, with 11 bases separating them. The CDR3 totals 14 residues. This clone has just one count. Sequencing was done on a sample of peripheral blood. V usage is TRBV6-5 and J usage is TRBJ1-3, with a tentative D call TRBD1 (5 bases). The TCR comes from a human donor with acute or convalescent COVID-19. The donor label of this sample is uncertain. The CDR3 is CASSQGSTGNTIYF. CDR3 in DNA: TGTGCCAGCAGCCAGGGCTCCACTGGAAACACCATATATTTT.